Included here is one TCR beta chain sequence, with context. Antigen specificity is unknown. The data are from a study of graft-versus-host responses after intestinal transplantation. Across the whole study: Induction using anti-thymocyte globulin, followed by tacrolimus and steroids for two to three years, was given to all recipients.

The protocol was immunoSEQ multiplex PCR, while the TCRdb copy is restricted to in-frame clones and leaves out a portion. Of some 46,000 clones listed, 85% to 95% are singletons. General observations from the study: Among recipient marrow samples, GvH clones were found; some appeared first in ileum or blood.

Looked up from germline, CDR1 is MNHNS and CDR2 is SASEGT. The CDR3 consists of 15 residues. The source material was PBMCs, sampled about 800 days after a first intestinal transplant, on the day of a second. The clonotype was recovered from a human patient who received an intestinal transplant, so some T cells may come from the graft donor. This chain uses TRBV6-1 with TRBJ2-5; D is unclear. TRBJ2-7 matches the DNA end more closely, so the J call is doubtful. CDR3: CASTTQRGILDEQYF. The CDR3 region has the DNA TGTGCCAGCACAACCCAAAGAGGAATTCTGGACGAGCAGTACTTC.